Listed below are T cell receptor beta chains from one sample, sequenced in a study of memory B cells and T cells in multiple sclerosis. Sequenced by immunoSEQ multiplex PCR; TCRdb stores in-frame clones only, minus some. The sample has about 14,000 clones; 69% are singletons. Sequencing input: memory (CD45RO+) CD4+ T cells from blood. These receptors all come from a human donor with multiple sclerosis. Both conserved end residues are trimmed from each CDR3.

TRBJ1-3	TRBV6-1	ASNIGDSGNTIY
TRBJ2-7	TRBV6-5	ASSYAGYDEQY
TRBJ2-5	TRBV29-1	SVENSVGETQY
TRBJ1-2	TRBV7-3	ASSLKPTPNYGYT
TRBJ1-2	TRBV5-1	ASSLDGQVNYGYT
TRBJ1-2	TRBV18	ASSPRPTQANYGYT
TRBJ2-4	TRBV27	ASMSGDGFKNIQY
TRBJ1-4	TRBV19	ASSSAGGNPREKLF
TRBJ1-4	TRBV2	ASSEDLYRPMEKLF
TRBJ2-1	TRBV18	ASSPLPDRTDNEQF
TRBJ1-2	TRBV4-2	ASSQEGRANYGYT
TRBJ1-2	TRBV20-1	SARQGKGYT
TRBJ2-5	TRBV4-2	ASSQGSPAGGPGETQY